This is a list of T cell receptor beta chains from one sample in a study of OX40 agonist ivuxolimab in advanced cancers. Only in-frame clones appear in the TCRdb table, and some are missing; sequencing was by immunoSEQ multiplex PCR. The sample holds tens of thousands of clones; over 75% are singletons and the top ten take around 2.7%. This specimen was CD4+ or CD8+ T cells sorted from blood, taken in a trial of the OX40 agonist ivuxolimab. These receptors all stem from an adult with an advanced solid tumor such as melanoma, head and neck, liver or kidney cancer. Both conserved end residues are part of each CDR3. A D gene is named only where the DNA matches it firmly. For some rows the clone size is stated as once, few or many, or as a class when expanded; others skip it.

j_call | clone_size | v_call | d_call | cdr3_aa | cdr3_nt
TRBJ1-5 | few | TRBV7-9 | NA | CASSLNPGDNQPQHF | TGTGCCAGCAGCTTAAATCCAGGGGACAATCAGCCCCAGCATTTT
TRBJ2-7 | NA | TRBV28 | NA | CASSTTPGAPSSYEQYF | TGTGCCAGCAGTACAACCCCTGGGGCCCCGAGCTCCTACGAGCAGTACTTC
TRBJ1-1 | NA | TRBV18 | TRBD1 | CASSTSQGSTEAFF | TGTGCCAGCTCTACATCACAGGGGAGCACTGAAGCTTTCTTT
TRBJ2-2 | NA | TRBV2 | TRBD2 | CASSLREGTGELFF | TGTGCCAGCTCCCTCCGGGAGGGGACCGGGGAGCTGTTTTTT
TRBJ2-5 | NA | TRBV4-2 | NA | CASSQGITPQETQYF | TGTGCCAGCAGCCAAGGTATCACGCCTCAAGAGACCCAGTACTTC
TRBJ2-7 | once | TRBV7-9 | TRBD1 | CASSNRDSYEQYF | TGTGCCAGCAGCAACCGGGACAGCTACGAGCAGTACTTC
TRBJ1-5 | NA | TRBV2 | NA | CASSAPRQAQHF | TGTGCCAGCAGTGCCCCAAGGCAGGCCCAGCATTTT
TRBJ1-2 | NA | TRBV6-1 | TRBD1 | CASRAGTVYGYTF | TGTGCCAGCAGAGCCGGGACAGTTTATGGCTACACCTTC
TRBJ2-5 | NA | TRBV27 | NA | CASPYGGQETQYF | TGTGCCAGCCCCTATGGGGGCCAAGAGACCCAGTACTTC
TRBJ1-2 | NA | TRBV4-1 | NA | CASSQEGKALPGYTF | TGCGCCAGCAGCCAAGAAGGGAAGGCCTTGCCTGGCTACACCTTC
TRBJ2-1 | NA | TRBV5-4 | NA | CASSSAGGVYNEQFF | TGTGCCAGCAGTTCGGCTGGGGGCGTCTACAATGAGCAGTTCTTC
TRBJ2-2 | NA | TRBV5-1 | NA | CASKLGGENTGELFF | TGCGCCAGCAAGTTAGGGGGTGAGAACACCGGGGAGCTGTTTTTT
TRBJ2-7 | NA | TRBV11-3 | TRBD2 | CASSQSTGLDEQYF | TGTGCCAGCAGTCAATCAACAGGACTAGATGAGCAGTACTTC
TRBJ2-3 | NA | TRBV9 | NA | CASSVDVSWWRNTDTQYF | TGTGCCAGCAGCGTAGATGTTTCTTGGTGGAGGAACACAGATACGCAGTATTTT
TRBJ2-1 | NA | TRBV5-1 | NA | CASSSLGRLEQFF | TGCGCCAGCAGCTCTCTTGGTAGGCTTGAGCAGTTCTTC
TRBJ2-3 | NA | TRBV7-2 | TRBD1 | CASSVGQLTDTQYF | TGTGCCAGCAGCGTGGGACAGCTCACAGATACGCAGTATTTT
TRBJ2-7 | NA | TRBV6-6 | NA | CASASTGTQSYEQYF | TGTGCCAGCGCCTCTACAGGGACGCAAAGCTACGAGCAGTACTTC
TRBJ2-2 | NA | TRBV30 | NA | CAGGFGQHTGELFF | TGTGCGGGAGGTTTCGGCCAGCACACCGGGGAGCTGTTTTTT
TRBJ2-3 | NA | TRBV10-2 | TRBD2 | CASSPSSGGGTDTQYF | TGCGCCAGCAGTCCGAGTAGCGGGGGGGGCACAGATACGCAGTATTTT
TRBJ2-1 | few | TRBV21-1 | NA | CASSKWKKGRNNEQFF | TGTGCCAGCAGCAAATGGAAGAAGGGACGAAACAATGAGCAGTTCTTC
TRBJ2-7 | once | TRBV6-1 | NA | CASSEGTQGGYEQYF | TGTGCCAGCAGTGAAGGGACTCAAGGGGGTTACGAGCAGTACTTC
TRBJ2-3 | NA | TRBV6-6 | TRBD2 | CASRAGVGDTQYF | TGTGCCAGCAGGGCGGGAGTTGGCGATACGCAGTATTTT
TRBJ2-7 | NA | TRBV30 | NA | CAWSATNGLTGEGEQYF | TGTGCCTGGAGTGCCACGAATGGGCTTACAGGGGAGGGCGAGCAGTACTTC
TRBJ2-1 | NA | TRBV5-1 | NA | CASSTDYNNEQFF | TGCGCCAGCAGCACGGACTACAACAATGAGCAGTTCTTC
TRBJ2-3 | NA | TRBV6-5 | TRBD1 | CASRQQGAGTQYF | TGTGCCAGCAGGCAACAGGGGGCTGGTACGCAGTATTTT
TRBJ2-6 | NA | TRBV27 | TRBD2 | CASRRGGEGGSGANVLTF | TGTGCCAGCAGACGCGGCGGGGAGGGTGGCTCTGGGGCCAACGTCCTGACTTTC
TRBJ1-1 | NA | TRBV29-1 | NA | CSVVLATMNTEAFF | TGCAGCGTTGTGTTAGCAACGATGAACACTGAAGCTTTCTTT
TRBJ2-7 | NA | TRBV9 | NA | CASSVDGGVYEQYF | TGTGCCAGCAGCGTAGATGGAGGGGTGTACGAGCAGTACTTC
TRBJ1-5 | NA | TRBV28 | NA | CASGQPQHF | TGTGCGTCGGGTCAGCCCCAGCATTTT
TRBJ2-5 | NA | TRBV29-1 | TRBD1 | CSVEIRTGVGETQYF | TGCAGCGTTGAAATCCGGACAGGGGTGGGAGAGACCCAGTACTTC
TRBJ1-1 | NA | TRBV4-3 | NA | CASSQEYGANTEAFF | TGCGCCAGCAGCCAAGAATATGGGGCAAACACTGAAGCTTTCTTT
TRBJ1-2 | NA | TRBV25-1 | NA | CASSASGAPWMGYTF | TGTGCCAGCAGTGCCTCAGGGGCCCCCTGGATGGGCTACACCTTC
TRBJ2-7 | NA | TRBV6-1 | NA | CASRRQASYEQYF | TGTGCCAGCAGAAGACAGGCATCCTACGAGCAGTACTTC
TRBJ2-5 | NA | TRBV5-1 | NA | CASSSEPGETQYF | TGCGCCAGCAGTTCGGAACCGGGAGAGACCCAGTACTTC
TRBJ2-3 | NA | TRBV5-1 | NA | CASTPGGRTDTQYF | TGCGCCAGCACCCCCGGGGGGCGGACGGATACGCAGTATTTT
TRBJ2-2 | NA | TRBV30 | NA | CALGVVITTGELFF | TGTGCCCTTGGGGTCGTAATTACTACCGGGGAGCTGTTTTTT
TRBJ2-7 | NA | TRBV29-1 | TRBD2 | CSVEFWEGSYEQYF | TGCAGCGTTGAATTCTGGGAGGGCTCCTACGAGCAGTACTTC
TRBJ1-2 | NA | TRBV28 | NA | CASSLLKGRDYTF | TGTGCCAGCAGTTTATTAAAAGGGCGGGACTACACCTTC
TRBJ2-7 | NA | TRBV28 | NA | CASSLSRLSDYYEQYF | TGTGCCAGCAGTTTATCAAGGCTGTCGGATTACTACGAGCAGTACTTC
TRBJ2-7 | NA | TRBV27 | TRBD2 | CASSFGGGQQYF | TGTGCCAGCAGTTTCGGGGGAGGGCAGCAGTACTTC
TRBJ1-1 | NA | TRBV27 | TRBD1 | CASNRGGANTEAFF | TGTGCCAGCAACAGAGGGGGCGCAAACACTGAAGCTTTCTTT
TRBJ2-5 | NA | TRBV9 | NA | CASSVTGSAGGQETQYF | TGTGCCAGCAGCGTAACGGGGTCGGCAGGGGGGCAAGAGACCCAGTACTTC